This T cell receptor (beta chain) derives from a study of CD8 T cells in Susac syndrome. Trimming took off 2 bases at V and 2 bases at J, with 12 bases between the two ends. This CDR3 contains 15 residues. The germline V gene encodes CDR1 LGHNA and CDR2 YNFKEQ. Random-hexamer reverse transcription was applied to about 0.5 to 1 ug RNA. TCRdb used MiXCR to reprocess the immunoSEQ multiplex PCR reads, holding one entry per CDR3 protein. Counted here are some 190,000 distinct CDR3 sequences, more than 90% occurring once; the ten biggest clones make up approximately 0.1%. The receptor was derived from a human donor with multiple sclerosis. The sample taken for sequencing was CD4+ T cells from PBMCs. The chain links TRBV4-2 to TRBJ1-1; no clear D. Here the CDR3 reads CASSQSLLSNTEAFF. The CDR3 coding sequence is TGTGCCAGCAGCCAAAGTCTCCTGAGCAACACTGAAGCTTTCTTT.